This section outlines one T cell receptor beta chain sequence together with its context. Its antigen remains unidentified. No much larger clone exists at a distance of one base, and base qualities are not known. The data derive from a study of blood T cell repertoires in COVID-19 (dated by TCRdb to about 2020). Some background on the complete study: Collaborator samples came from the United States, Italy and Spain and covered acute and convalescent phases of COVID-19. The sample metadata nearly always contained a de-identified subject ID, COVID-19 status, age in years and sex. The samples were drawn from the first 160 participants of the ongoing ImmuneRACE study and from some 1,300 subjects provided by 6 global collaborators. The repertoires were made available in a free public database intended to serve as a resource for research on the immune response to SARS-CoV-2. The prospective study material was composed of cDNA or gDNA derived from T cells, B-cell-depleted T cells, or PBMCs. The dataset comprised deeply sampled blood TCRbeta repertoires from subjects exposed to, actively infected with, or recovered from COVID-19. Where available, HLA class I and class II types were obtained from metadata supplied by the sample provider rather than from assay-based typing.

The CDR3 has 15 amino acids, counting the end cysteine and phenylalanine. The read is trimmed to its CDR3 DNA, 45 bases read in frame from base 1. V and J are trimmed by 5 bases and 0 bases, and the gene matches miss 4 bases of the junction. The germline V gene provides CDR1 SGHTA and CDR2 FQGNSA. Study-level results and caveats: The amount of clinical and demographic metadata varied by source and participant and was provided uncurated.

The immunoSEQ Assay, a bias-controlled multiplex PCR, was used to amplify TCRbeta CDR3 regions from genomic DNA. Regarding the original processing steps: Nucleated cell counts per sample were estimated from amplification of reference gene primers within the assay. Sequence reads were collapsed and filtered to measure the absolute abundance of every unique TCRbeta CDR3 rearrangement. For each sample, productive Simpson clonality was calculated as the square root of Simpson's diversity index over productive rearrangements. TCRdb carries this immuneACCESS record with in-frame sequences only. Its versions omit some clonotypes, under half of them owing to an unresolved V gene in the studies checked, with the rest unexplained. V, J and clone size reflect that table, while D and trimming were determined from the DNA. The sample table contains about 220,000 clones; only one count was recorded for roughly 85% of them. Around 2.5% of the sample is taken by the ten largest.

In Seattle, one collaborating source enrolled patients while the infection was active and tracked those patients longitudinally over the course of disease. Collaborating institutions collected whole blood in K2EDTA tubes following their own protocols. Collaborator samples were shipped for TCRbeta analysis as frozen whole blood, isolated PBMCs, or DNA extracted from either sample type. This clonotype originated in a woman in her seventies with COVID-19, enrolled during active disease. The sequence links TRBV7-2 to TRBJ2-1, with 7 bases matching TRBD1. The source material was peripheral blood. The DNA is as follows: TGTGCCAGCAGCCTACAGGGGAGCTCCTACAATGAGCAGTTCTTC. It codes for CASSLQGSSYNEQFF.